The rows below give T cell receptor beta chains drawn from one sample of a study of naive CD8 T cells in extremely preterm neonates. Profiling relied on immunoSEQ multiplex PCR, and the TCRdb table lists in-frame clones only, not all of them. The sample lists under 6,000 clones, 95% to 98% occurring once. The specimen was naive CD8+ T cells from blood. These receptor sequences come from a human donor in good health. The CDR3 runs from the conserved cysteine through the conserved F or W. Each record gives: V gene, J gene, clone size, CDR3 length, D gene, CDR3 DNA, CDR3 protein. D genes are given only for firm matches. Rows may omit the clone size; those that give it use once, few, many or a size class.

V: TRBV19
J: TRBJ2-7
size: once
length: 14
D: NA
DNA: TGTGCCAGTAGTATAGATCTAGCCGCCTACGAGCAGTACTTC
CDR3: CASSIDLAAYEQYF

V: TRBV7-9
J: TRBJ2-3
size: few
length: 17
D: TRBD2
DNA: TGTGCCAGCAGCCCGAGGACTAGCGGGACGGATTCGGATACGCAGTATTTT
CDR3: CASSPRTSGTDSDTQYF

V: TRBV5-6
J: TRBJ1-4
size: NA
length: 14
D: NA
DNA: TGTGCCAGCAGCTACGGGCAACTAGATGAAAAACTGTTTTTT
CDR3: CASSYGQLDEKLFF

V: TRBV15
J: TRBJ2-2
size: NA
length: 14
D: NA
DNA: TGTGCCACCCGTCTAGATATTGGCACCGGGGAGCTGCTTTTT
CDR3: CATRLDIGTGELLF

V: TRBV27
J: TRBJ1-5
size: NA
length: 14
D: TRBD1
DNA: TGTGCCAGGGGGAATGACAGGGATAATCAGCCCCAGCATTTT
CDR3: CARGNDRDNQPQHF

V: TRBV18
J: TRBJ2-7
size: NA
length: 13
D: NA
DNA: TGTGCCAGCTCACCTGAAGGTACGGGGGAGCAGTACTTC
CDR3: CASSPEGTGEQYF

V: TRBV4-1
J: TRBJ1-1
size: NA
length: 14
D: NA
DNA: TGCGCCAGCAGCCAAGAGTGGGCAGACACTGAAGCTTTCTTT
CDR3: CASSQEWADTEAFF

V: TRBV25-1
J: TRBJ2-2
size: NA
length: 11
D: NA
DNA: TGTGCCAGCAGTTATACCGGGGAGCTGTTTTTT
CDR3: CASSYTGELFF

V: TRBV7-9
J: TRBJ2-1
size: once
length: 16
D: NA
DNA: TGTGCCAGCAGCTTAGGGGGAAGGAGGAACGGGGATGAGCAGTTCTTC
CDR3: CASSLGGRRNGDEQFF

V: TRBV28
J: TRBJ2-7
size: NA
length: 19
D: TRBD1
DNA: TGTGCCAGCAGTTTAAGGTTCCCCTACGCAGGGGGTTTGTCCTACGAGCAGTACTTC
CDR3: CASSLRFPYAGGLSYEQYF

V: TRBV7-2
J: TRBJ1-1
size: NA
length: 15
D: TRBD1
DNA: TGTGCCAGCAGCGCGCCGCGGACAGGGAACACTGAAGCTTTCTTT
CDR3: CASSAPRTGNTEAFF

V: TRBV27
J: TRBJ2-1
size: NA
length: 11
D: NA
DNA: TGTGCCAGCAGTATAGCAAATGAGCAGTTCTTC
CDR3: CASSIANEQFF

V: TRBV5-6
J: TRBJ2-7
size: NA
length: 14
D: TRBD1
DNA: TGTGCCAGCAGTTACAGGGGGCGATCCTACGAGCAGTACTTC
CDR3: CASSYRGRSYEQYF

V: TRBV7-9
J: TRBJ2-7
size: NA
length: 13
D: NA
DNA: TGTGCCAGCAGCTTTACGGGCTCCTACGAGCAGTACTTC
CDR3: CASSFTGSYEQYF

V: TRBV5-1
J: TRBJ1-3
size: once
length: 17
D: NA
DNA: TGCGCCAGCAGCCCGGCGGGGGCCTCGGGGTTACGAAACACCATATATTTT
CDR3: CASSPAGASGLRNTIYF

V: TRBV11-2
J: TRBJ2-1
size: NA
length: 15
D: NA
DNA: TGTGCCAGCAGCTTAGGTCATCAAGGGGGAGTGGAGCAGTTCTTC
CDR3: CASSLGHQGGVEQFF

V: TRBV2
J: TRBJ2-7
size: NA
length: 14
D: NA
DNA: TGTGCCAGCAGTGAGGTATTGGACACTTACGAGCAGTACTTC
CDR3: CASSEVLDTYEQYF

V: TRBV4-1
J: TRBJ2-5
size: NA
length: 17
D: NA
DNA: TGCGCCAGCAGCCAAGAGGGTAGGGGGAGGGCGACCGAGACCCAGTACTTC
CDR3: CASSQEGRGRATETQYF

V: TRBV4-1
J: TRBJ1-2
size: NA
length: 15
D: NA
DNA: TGCGCCAGCAGCCAAGAATGGGGGGGAAGCTATGGCTACACCTTC
CDR3: CASSQEWGGSYGYTF

V: TRBV2
J: TRBJ1-1
size: NA
length: 15
D: NA
DNA: TGTGCCAGCAGTCCAAACAGGGCAATGAACACTGAAGCTTTCTTT
CDR3: CASSPNRAMNTEAFF

V: TRBV29-1
J: TRBJ2-7
size: once
length: 15
D: TRBD1
DNA: TGCAGCGTTCAAGGTGGGACAGAATCCTCCTACGAGCAGTACTTC
CDR3: CSVQGGTESSYEQYF

V: TRBV4-1
J: TRBJ1-1
size: NA
length: 15
D: NA
DNA: TGCGCCAGCAGCCAAGGCATCCCAGGGAGGCCTGAAGCTTTCTTT
CDR3: CASSQGIPGRPEAFF

V: TRBV19
J: TRBJ2-1
size: NA
length: 13
D: NA
DNA: TGTGCCAGTAGCCCACAACTAGCACATGAGCAGTTCTTC
CDR3: CASSPQLAHEQFF

V: TRBV9
J: TRBJ2-2
size: NA
length: 16
D: TRBD1
DNA: TGTGCCAGCAGCGGATCAGACAGGGCGAACACCGGGGAGCTGTTTTTT
CDR3: CASSGSDRANTGELFF

V: TRBV5-4
J: TRBJ1-5
size: NA
length: 14
D: NA
DNA: TGTGCCAGCAGCTTTTTATATAGCAATCAGCCCCAGCATTTT
CDR3: CASSFLYSNQPQHF

V: TRBV2
J: TRBJ2-2
size: NA
length: 16
D: TRBD2
DNA: TGTGCCAGCAGTGAAGCCGGGACTAGCGGGACCGGGGAGCTGTTTTTT
CDR3: CASSEAGTSGTGELFF

V: TRBV9
J: TRBJ2-2
size: NA
length: 16
D: TRBD1
DNA: TGTGCCAGCAGCGCTCGGACAGGGGAAGGAACCGGGGAGCTGTTTTTT
CDR3: CASSARTGEGTGELFF

V: TRBV19
J: TRBJ1-1
size: NA
length: 13
D: NA
DNA: TGTGCCAGTAGACGCACAGGAAACACTGAAGCTTTCTTT
CDR3: CASRRTGNTEAFF

V: TRBV7-2
J: TRBJ2-3
size: NA
length: 14
D: TRBD2
DNA: TGTGCCAGCAGCACGCTAGCGGGAGCGGATACGCAGTATTTT
CDR3: CASSTLAGADTQYF

V: TRBV5-1
J: TRBJ1-5
size: NA
length: 17
D: TRBD1
DNA: TGCGCCAGCAGCCCCCAGGACAGGGTATACAGCAATCAGCCCCAGCATTTT
CDR3: CASSPQDRVYSNQPQHF

V: TRBV30
J: TRBJ2-7
size: NA
length: 17
D: TRBD1
DNA: TGTGCCTGGATTCCGGGACAGGGGTCCCTAAGCTCCTACGAGCAGTACTTC
CDR3: CAWIPGQGSLSSYEQYF

V: TRBV11-2
J: TRBJ1-1
size: NA
length: 15
D: NA
DNA: TGTGCCAGCACCGTAACCTTTCGGGGGAACACTGAAGCTTTCTTT
CDR3: CASTVTFRGNTEAFF

V: TRBV6-5
J: TRBJ1-4
size: NA
length: 16
D: NA
DNA: TGTGCCAGCAGTTACCGGACGCCAGGGGCTAATGAAAAACTGTTTTTT
CDR3: CASSYRTPGANEKLFF

V: TRBV11-3
J: TRBJ1-1
size: NA
length: 13
D: NA
DNA: TGTGCCAGCAGCTTAGAGAGGAACACTGAAGCTTTCTTT
CDR3: CASSLERNTEAFF

V: TRBV5-6
J: TRBJ2-1
size: NA
length: 14
D: TRBD2
DNA: TGTGCCAGCAGCTTGGGGGGGGGTTTAGGTGAGCAGTTCTTC
CDR3: CASSLGGGLGEQFF

V: TRBV29-1
J: TRBJ1-2
size: NA
length: 11
D: NA
DNA: TGCAGCGTTGACAGGGCGGGAGGCTACACCTTC
CDR3: CSVDRAGGYTF

V: TRBV5-6
J: TRBJ1-1
size: NA
length: 12
D: NA
DNA: TGTGCCAGCAGCTTGCGGTTGGTGGAAGCTTTCTTT
CDR3: CASSLRLVEAFF

V: TRBV18
J: TRBJ2-7
size: NA
length: 13
D: NA
DNA: TGTGCCAGCTTGAGGACGGGAAACTACGAGCAGTACTTC
CDR3: CASLRTGNYEQYF

V: TRBV19
J: TRBJ1-1
size: NA
length: 14
D: TRBD1
DNA: TGTGCCAGTACCCTGACAGGGTTGAACACTGAAGCTTTCTTT
CDR3: CASTLTGLNTEAFF

V: TRBV4-1
J: TRBJ2-7
size: NA
length: 15
D: NA
DNA: TGCGCCAGCAGCCACTGGACACGCAACTCCTACGAGCAGTACTTC
CDR3: CASSHWTRNSYEQYF

V: TRBV10-3
J: TRBJ1-1
size: NA
length: 16
D: NA
DNA: TGTGCCATCAGTGAGGTCCCGTCACAAGAGGGAGGGAAGGCTTTCTTT
CDR3: CAISEVPSQEGGKAFF

V: TRBV27
J: TRBJ1-1
size: NA
length: 11
D: NA
DNA: TGTGCCAGCTCATCGAACACTGAAGCTTTCTTT
CDR3: CASSSNTEAFF

V: TRBV12-5
J: TRBJ1-3
size: NA
length: 15
D: NA
DNA: TGTGCTAGTGGTTTGGTTCCCATTACAGGAAACACCATATATTTT
CDR3: CASGLVPITGNTIYF

V: TRBV5-1
J: TRBJ2-1
size: NA
length: 15
D: NA
DNA: TGCGCCAGCAGCGTCGTTGAGGGCGGTTACAATGAGCAGTTCTTC
CDR3: CASSVVEGGYNEQFF

V: TRBV27
J: TRBJ2-1
size: NA
length: 14
D: NA
DNA: TGTGCCAGCAGTTTATCCGCGGGGGCGGATGAGCAGTTCTTC
CDR3: CASSLSAGADEQFF

V: TRBV7-9
J: TRBJ2-1
size: NA
length: 16
D: TRBD2
DNA: TGTGCCAGCAGCTTACCCTCTAGCGGGAGCTACAATGAGCAGTTCTTC
CDR3: CASSLPSSGSYNEQFF

V: TRBV27
J: TRBJ1-2
size: once
length: 13
D: TRBD1
DNA: TGTGCCAGCAGCTTGACAGGGGACTATGGCTACACCTTC
CDR3: CASSLTGDYGYTF

V: TRBV7-9
J: TRBJ1-1
size: NA
length: 11
D: NA
DNA: TGTGCCAGCAGGAGGGAAGCTGAAGCTTTCTTT
CDR3: CASRREAEAFF

V: TRBV5-6
J: TRBJ2-7
size: once
length: 13
D: NA
DNA: TGTGCCAGCAGCTCCCTAGAGGTTCCGTGGCAGTACTTC
CDR3: CASSSLEVPWQYF

V: TRBV13
J: TRBJ2-1
size: NA
length: 16
D: TRBD2
DNA: TGTGCCAGCAGGGCAAGCGGGAGTGGGTCCTACAATGAGCAGTTCTTC
CDR3: CASRASGSGSYNEQFF

V: TRBV4-1
J: TRBJ1-5
size: NA
length: 15
D: NA
DNA: TGCGCCAGCAGCCAAGGTGGGGGGGCAGGTCAGCCCCAGCATTTT
CDR3: CASSQGGGAGQPQHF

V: TRBV4-1
J: TRBJ2-1
size: NA
length: 18
D: TRBD2
DNA: TGCGCCAGCAGCCAAGATATAGCGGGAGGGCCTCCCTACAATGAGCAGTTCTTC
CDR3: CASSQDIAGGPPYNEQFF

V: TRBV5-1
J: TRBJ2-1
size: NA
length: 13
D: TRBD2
DNA: TGCGCCAGCCGACTAGCGGAACTGGATGAGCAGTTCTTC
CDR3: CASRLAELDEQFF

V: TRBV9
J: TRBJ2-2
size: NA
length: 20
D: TRBD2
DNA: TGTGCCAGCAGCTCAAGTGGGACTAGCGGGAGTCGGGGGAACACCGGGGGGCTGTTTTTT
CDR3: CASSSSGTSGSRGNTGGLFF

V: TRBV7-9
J: TRBJ2-6
size: NA
length: 17
D: NA
DNA: TGTGCCAGCAGCCCAGCGCAGGGGGGCAACGGGGCCAACGTCCTGACTTTC
CDR3: CASSPAQGGNGANVLTF

V: TRBV27
J: TRBJ1-5
size: NA
length: 13
D: NA
DNA: TGTGCCAGCAGTTTGGGGCCCAATCAGCCCCAGCATTTT
CDR3: CASSLGPNQPQHF

V: TRBV7-8
J: TRBJ1-1
size: NA
length: 15
D: TRBD1
DNA: TGTGCCAGCAGCGAGGGTGATACAGGGGACACTGAAGCTTTCTTT
CDR3: CASSEGDTGDTEAFF

V: TRBV5-6
J: TRBJ1-1
size: NA
length: 15
D: NA
DNA: TGTGCCAGCAGCTTGTGGCAGGGGATGAACACTGAAGCTTTCTTT
CDR3: CASSLWQGMNTEAFF

V: TRBV28
J: TRBJ2-1
size: NA
length: 16
D: NA
DNA: TGTGCCAGCAGTCCATCGGGGACTGGAACCTACAATGAGCAGTTCTTC
CDR3: CASSPSGTGTYNEQFF

V: TRBV4-1
J: TRBJ1-5
size: NA
length: 16
D: TRBD1
DNA: TGCGCCAGCAGCCACGGACAGGGGTTGGGGAATCAGCCCCAGCATTTT
CDR3: CASSHGQGLGNQPQHF